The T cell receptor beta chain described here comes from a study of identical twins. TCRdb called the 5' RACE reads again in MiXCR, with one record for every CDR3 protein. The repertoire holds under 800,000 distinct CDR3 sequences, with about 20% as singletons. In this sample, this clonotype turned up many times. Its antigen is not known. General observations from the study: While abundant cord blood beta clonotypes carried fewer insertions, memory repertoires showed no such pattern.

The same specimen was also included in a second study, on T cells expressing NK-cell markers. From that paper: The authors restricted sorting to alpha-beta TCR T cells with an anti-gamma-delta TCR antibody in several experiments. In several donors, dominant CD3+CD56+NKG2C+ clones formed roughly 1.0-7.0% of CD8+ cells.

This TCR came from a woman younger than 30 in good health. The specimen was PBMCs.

CDR3 coding DNA: TGCGCCAGCAGTCTGACTAGCGGGAGGTACAATGAGCAGTTCTTC. It encodes CASSLTSGRYNEQFF. The rearrangement uses TRBV5-1 and TRBJ2-1; 13 nucleotides line up with TRBD2. Germline V CDR1 and CDR2: SGHRS, YFSETQ. The CDR3 loop spans 15 amino acids. V dropped 5 bases and J dropped 4; count of bases not matched to a gene: 3.